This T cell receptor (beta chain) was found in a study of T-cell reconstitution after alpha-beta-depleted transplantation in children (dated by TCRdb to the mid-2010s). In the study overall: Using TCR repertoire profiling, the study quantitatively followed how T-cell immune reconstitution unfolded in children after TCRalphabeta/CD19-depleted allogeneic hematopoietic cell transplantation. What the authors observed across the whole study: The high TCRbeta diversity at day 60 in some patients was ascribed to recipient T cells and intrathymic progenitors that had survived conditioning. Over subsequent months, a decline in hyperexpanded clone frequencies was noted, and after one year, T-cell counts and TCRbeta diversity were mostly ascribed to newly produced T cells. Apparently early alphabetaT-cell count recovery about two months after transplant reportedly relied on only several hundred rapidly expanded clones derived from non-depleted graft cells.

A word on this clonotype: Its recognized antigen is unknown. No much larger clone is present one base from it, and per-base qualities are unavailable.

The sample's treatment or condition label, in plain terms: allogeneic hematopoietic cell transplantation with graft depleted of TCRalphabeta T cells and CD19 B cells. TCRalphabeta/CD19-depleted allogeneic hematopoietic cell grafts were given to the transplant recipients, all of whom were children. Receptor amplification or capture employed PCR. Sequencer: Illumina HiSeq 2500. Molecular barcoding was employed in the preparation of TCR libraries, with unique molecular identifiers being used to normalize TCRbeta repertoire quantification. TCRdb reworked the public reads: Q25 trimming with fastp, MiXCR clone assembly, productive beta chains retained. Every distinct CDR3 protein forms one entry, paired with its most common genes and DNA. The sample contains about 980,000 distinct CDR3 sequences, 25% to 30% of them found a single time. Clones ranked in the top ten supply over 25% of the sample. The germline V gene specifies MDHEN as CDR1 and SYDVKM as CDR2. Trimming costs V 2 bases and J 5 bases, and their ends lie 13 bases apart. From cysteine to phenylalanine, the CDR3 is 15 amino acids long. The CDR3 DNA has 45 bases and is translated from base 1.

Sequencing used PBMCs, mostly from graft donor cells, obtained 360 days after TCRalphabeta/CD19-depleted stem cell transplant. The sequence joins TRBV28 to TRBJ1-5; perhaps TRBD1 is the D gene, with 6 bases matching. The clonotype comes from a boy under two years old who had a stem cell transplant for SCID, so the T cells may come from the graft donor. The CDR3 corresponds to CASSLPQGVHQPQHF. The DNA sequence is TGTGCCAGCAGTTTACCACAGGGAGTCCATCAGCCCCAGCATTTT.